These 32 T cell receptor beta chains came from one sample sequenced in a study of vaccination effects on CD4 cells after COVID-19. Profiling relied on immunoSEQ multiplex PCR, and the TCRdb table lists in-frame clones only, not all of them. The table lists about 45,000 clones, around 70% of them singletons. Antigen-specific CD4+ T cells were expanded (with viral peptide pools) by the ViraFEST assay ahead of sequencing. Subsequent to roughly 9 days of culture, CD4+ T cells were isolated. According to PCR results, the person was infected with SARS-CoV-2 between March and December 2020. Antigens of these TCRs are unknown. The input for sequencing was CD4+ T cells from PBMCs cultured with a peptide pool, taken before COVID-19 vaccination. These receptors originate from a human donor who had a prior SARS-CoV-2 infection.

The rearrangement links TRBV28 to TRBJ2-1; 10 bases are a match to TRBD1. CDR3 length: 15 residues. Germline CDR1 is MDHEN and CDR2 is SYDVKM. J gave up 4 bases and V 9 bases, and 9 bases lay outside the gene matches. The CDR3: CASLGQGLGYNEQFF. The DNA for the CDR3 is TGTGCCAGTTTGGGACAGGGGCTCGGGTACAATGAGCAGTTCTTC.

This sequence joins TRBV19 and TRBJ2-3; TRBD2 matches 15 bases. This CDR3 has 14 amino acids. V shed 6 bases, J shed 9 bases, and the junction held 4 bases outside the gene matches. Germline loops: CDR1 LNHDA, CDR2 SQIVND (reference sequence). The CDR3, as DNA: TGTGCCAGTAGCGGACTAGCGGGGGGGAGAACGCAGTATTTT. Translating it yields CASSGLAGGRTQYF.

This chain joins TRBV5-4 and TRBJ2-5; D gene uncertain. Looked up from germline, CDR1 is SGHNT and CDR2 is YYREEE (reference sequence). The CDR3 has 13 amino acids. The ends were cut back, 0 bases at V and 0 bases at J, with 3 bases in the middle. Written as DNA, the CDR3 is TGTGCCAGCAGCTTGGGGTACCAAGAGACCCAGTACTTC. This codes for CASSLGYQETQYF.

The genes are TRBV7-2 and TRBJ1-1, with D perhaps matching TRBD1 (6 bases). The CDR3 sequence is 15 residues long. V lost 5 bases to trimming and J lost 0 bases, with 13 bases between them. Germline V lookup: CDR1 SGHTA, CDR2 FQGNSA. CDR3 sequence: CASSIRQALNTEAFF. DNA of the CDR3: TGTGCCAGCAGCATTCGACAGGCCCTGAACACTGAAGCTTTCTTT.

The CDR3 is CASSKQGSSYEQYF. For the CDR3, the DNA is TGTGCCAGCAGTAAACAGGGAAGCTCCTACGAGCAGTACTTC. The rearrangement joins TRBV6-2 or TRBV6-3 to TRBJ2-7; D might be TRBD1 (6 bases). The CDR3 contains 14 residues. CDR1 and CDR2 from the germline V gene are MNHEY and SVGEGT. The V gene lost 5 bases and the J gene lost 0 bases, with 11 bases spanning the gap.

V gene TRBV7-9 combines with J gene TRBJ1-4, with TRBD1 matching 10 bases. With V trimmed by 5 bases and J by 3 bases, 3 bases remained unmatched. Per germline, CDR1 SEHNR and CDR2 FQNEAQ (reference sequence). The CDR3 is 15 residues long. As DNA, the CDR3 is TGTGCCAGCAGCCGACAGGGGGCGGCTAATGAAAAACTGTTTTTT. Amino acids: CASSRQGAANEKLFF.

This clone appeared once. This chain uses TRBV25-1 with TRBJ1-4, with unresolved D. Germline V gene lookup returns CDR1 MGHDK and CDR2 SYGVNS. V lost 1 base and J lost 8, with 14 bases in between. The CDR3 consists of 15 residues. The CDR3 loop reads CASSELNYAGEKLFF. In nucleotides, the CDR3 is TGTGCCAGCAGTGAATTGAATTATGCGGGAGAAAAACTGTTTTTT.

The CDR3 loop reads CASISGTGTGLNQPQHF. The DNA for the CDR3 is TGTGCCAGTATTTCGGGTACAGGGACAGGGTTAAATCAGCCCCAGCATTTT. The gene calls are TRBV19 and TRBJ1-5; 9 nucleotides align to TRBD1. In germline, CDR1 is LNHDA, CDR2 SQIVND (reference sequence). The V segment lost 7 bases and the J segment 4 bases; nucleotides outside the gene matches: 14. The CDR3 loop spans 17 amino acids. Together with reference TRBV19 and TRBJ1-5, the CDR3 gives the full variable domain: DGGITQSPKYLFRKEGQNVTLSCEQNLNHDAMYWYRQDPGQGLRLIYYSQIVNDFQKGDIAEGYSVSREKKESFPLTVTSAQKNPTAFYLCASISGTGTGLNQPQHFGDGTRLSIL.

This clone was detected only a few times. The chain uses TRBV7-9 and TRBJ2-3; 8 positions agree with TRBD2. The CDR3 consists of 15 residues. V lost 1 base, J lost 0 bases, and 0 bases stayed unmatched. Germline CDR1 is SEHNR and CDR2 is FQNEAQ (reference sequence). The CDR3 region is CASSLGLASTDTQYF. As DNA, the CDR3 is TGTGCCAGCAGCTTAGGACTAGCGAGCACAGATACGCAGTATTTT. The full variable domain, in which reference TRBV7-9 and TRBJ2-3 provide the parts outside the CDR3, is DTGVSQNPRHKITKRGQNVTFRCDPISEHNRLYWYRQTLGQGPEFLTYFQNEAQLEKSRLLSDRFSAERPKGSFSTLEIQRTEQGDSAMYLCASSLGLASTDTQYFGPGTRLTVL.

J is TRBJ2-1 and V is TRBV7-9, with D possibly TRBD2 on 6 matching bases. Germline CDR1 is SEHNR and CDR2 is FQNEAQ (reference sequence). The CDR3 runs to 15 residues. Trimming took 4 bases from V and 2 from J, leaving 12 bases between them. CDR3 DNA sequence: TGTGCCAGCAGCTCACCGACTAGTCCCTACAATGAGCAGTTCTTC. Its protein is CASSSPTSPYNEQFF.

This clone showed up just once. The V gene is TRBV11-3, the J gene TRBJ2-5; D may match TRBD1 or TRBD2 (5 bases each). The CDR3 totals 13 residues. The V and J ends lost 5 bases and 5 bases respectively, with 12 bases between them. Germline CDR1 is SGHNT and CDR2 is YENEEA. The chain's CDR3 is CASSPRGVETQYF. CDR3 nucleotides: TGTGCCAGCAGCCCCCGGGGCGTTGAGACCCAGTACTTC.

The CDR3 loop is CASSQDTYEQYF. As DNA, the CDR3 is TGCGCCAGCAGCCAAGATACATACGAGCAGTACTTC. This rearrangement joins TRBV4-1 to TRBJ2-7; D not resolved. The CDR3 has 12 residues. Trimming removed 0 bases at V and 4 bases at J, with 4 bases between. The germline gives CDR1 MGHRA, CDR2 YSYEKL.

The chain carries TRBV6-2 or TRBV6-3 and TRBJ2-1; 8 bases are a match to TRBD2. V gave up 2 bases and J gave up 3 bases; unmatched junction bases: 9. Germline CDR1 MNHEY, CDR2 SVGEGT. The CDR3 contains 17 residues. CDR3 nucleotides: TGTGCCAGCAGTTACATACTCTCAGCGGGAGTCTACAATGAGCAGTTCTTC. It yields the protein CASSYILSAGVYNEQFF.

The chain links TRBV18 to TRBJ1-2; 9 positions agree with TRBD1. The CDR3 totals 16 residues. V was pared by 6 bases and J by 4 bases, with 12 bases of the junction left unmatched. Per the germline V gene, CDR1 is KGHSH and CDR2 is LQKENI. The CDR3 protein is CASSQSGTGKAYGYTF. For the CDR3, the DNA is TGTGCCAGCTCTCAGTCCGGGACAGGGAAGGCCTATGGCTACACCTTC. Looking up the rest from reference TRBV18 and TRBJ1-2 gives the full variable domain: NAGVMQNPRHLVRRRGQEARLRCSPMKGHSHVYWYRQLPEEGLKFMVYLQKENIIDESGMPKERFSAEFPKEGPSILRIQQVVRGDSAAYFCASSQSGTGKAYGYTFGSGTRLTVV.

This clone was seen only a few times. V is TRBV1 and J is TRBJ2-1; the tabulated D call, TRBD1, remains unverified against the DNA. TRBV1 constitutes a pseudogene. The CDR3 is made up of 13 amino acids. The CDR3 coding sequence is TGCACCAGCAGCCAAGGACTGGGAAGGGGGCAGTTCTTC. This encodes CTSSQGLGRGQFF.

This chain connects TRBV7-8 to TRBJ2-7; D gene uncertain. The V gene lost 2 bases and the J gene lost 6 bases, with 17 bases spanning the gap. This CDR3 has 15 amino acids. Per germline, CDR1 SGHVS and CDR2 FQNEAQ. CDR3 sequence: CASSLFQGDISEQYF. CDR3 nucleotide sequence: TGTGCCAGCAGCTTATTTCAAGGAGATATCTCCGAGCAGTACTTC. Complete variable domain (other parts from reference TRBV7-8 and TRBJ2-7): GAGVSQSPRYKVAKRGQDVALRCDPISGHVSLFWYQQALGQGPEFLTYFQNEAQLDKSGLPSDRFFAERPEGSVSTLKIQRTQQEDSAVYLCASSLFQGDISEQYFGPGTRLTVT.

This clone was recorded only once. The chain uses TRBV6-5 and TRBJ1-2; 11 nucleotides agree with TRBD1. Germline CDR1 and CDR2: MNHEY and SVGAGI. The trim removed 6 bases at V and 8 bases at J, leaving 5 bases unmatched. There are 13 residues in the CDR3. CDR3 sequence: CASRSDRGRGYTF. In DNA, the CDR3 is TGTGCCAGCAGATCGGACAGGGGGCGAGGCTACACCTTC.

This chain joins TRBV30 and TRBJ2-7; weak D call: TRBD2 (8 bases). Germline CDR1 is GTSNPN and CDR2 is SVGIG (reference sequence). CDR3 length: 15 amino acids. The ends were cut back, 0 bases at V and 3 bases at J, with 15 bases in the middle. This chain's CDR3 is CAWSVTGREVYEQYF. The CDR3 coding sequence is TGTGCCTGGAGTGTGACAGGGCGGGAGGTCTACGAGCAGTACTTC. The whole variable domain, remainder taken from reference TRBV30 and TRBJ2-7, is SQTIHQWPATLVQPVGSPLSLECTVEGTSNPNLYWYRQAAGRGLQLLFYSVGIGQISSEVPQNLSASRPQDRQFILSSKKLLLSDSGFYLCAWSVTGREVYEQYFGPGTRLTVT.

V gene TRBV7-2 combines with J gene TRBJ2-5; 10 positions agree with TRBD1. Looked up from germline, CDR1 is SGHTA and CDR2 is FQGNSA. The trim removed 2 bases at V and 5 bases at J, leaving 5 bases unmatched. This CDR3 contains 15 residues. DNA for the CDR3: TGTGCCAGCAGCTTATGGACAGGGGGTCAGGAGACCCAGTACTTC. Protein sequence: CASSLWTGGQETQYF.

The chain combines TRBV21-1 with TRBJ1-5. TRBV21-1 is listed as a pseudogene. The CDR3 extends over 12 amino acids. The CDR3 spells CASSPRYQPQHF. The CDR3 DNA is TGTGCCAGCAGCCCGAGATATCAGCCCCAGCATTTT.

This clone was seen just once. The chain recombines TRBV5-1 with TRBJ2-7; 11 bases fit TRBD1. The CDR3 spans 16 residues. After removal of 3 bases from V and 2 bases from J, the junction contained 7 bases not matched to a gene. CDR1 and CDR2 (germline): SGHRS, YFSETQ. CDR3 loop: CASSSGQGGPPYEQYF. The CDR3 bases are TGCGCCAGCAGCTCGGGACAGGGGGGACCTCCCTACGAGCAGTACTTC.

The chain is built from TRBV5-1 and TRBJ2-7, with 9 bases fitting TRBD1. V was pared by 2 bases and J by 6 bases, with 6 bases of the junction left unmatched. The CDR3 is 14 amino acids. The germline gives CDR1 SGHRS, CDR2 YFSETQ. The CDR3 DNA is TGCGCCAGCAGCTTCGACAGGGGGAAAGGCGAGCAGTACTTC. Translating gives CASSFDRGKGEQYF.

The J gene is TRBJ1-1, the V gene TRBV5-4; the D gene is possibly TRBD1 (5 bases). Deletions cut 4 bases from V and 5 bases from J, with 21 bases between. From germline, CDR1 is SGHNT and CDR2 YYREEE (reference sequence). The CDR3 has 16 residues. CDR3: CASSQEDTWAWTEAFF. The CDR3 DNA is TGTGCCAGCAGCCAAGAGGACACCTGGGCCTGGACTGAAGCTTTCTTT.

This chain connects TRBV6-5 to TRBJ1-6, with 10 bases that match TRBD1. The CDR3 is 15 residues long. Per the germline V gene, CDR1 is MNHEY and CDR2 is SVGAGI. Germline trimming cut 1 base from V and 7 bases from J; bases unmatched to any gene: 1. The CDR3 sequence is CASSYWGQGNSPLHF. As DNA, the CDR3 is TGTGCCAGCAGTTACTGGGGACAGGGGAATTCACCCCTCCACTTT.

V usage is TRBV4-1 and J usage is TRBJ1-1, with 7 bases identical to TRBD1. CDR1 and CDR2 from the germline V gene are MGHRA and YSYEKL. Losses at the gene ends were 4 bases for V and 6 bases for J; bases not matched to a gene: 11. This CDR3 is 15 amino acids long. CDR3 DNA: TGCGCCAGCAGCCTTACAGGGGTAGGGATTGCTGAAGCTTTCTTT. Translated, it gives CASSLTGVGIAEAFF.

The table lists this clone with a few counts. The V gene is TRBV7-6, the J gene TRBJ2-2; TRBD2 aligns across 13 bases. The CDR3 is 16 amino acids. The germline CDR1 and CDR2 sequences are SGHVS and FNYEAQ. Trimming removed 5 bases from V and 2 bases from J; junction bases left unmatched: 2. CDR3 sequence (DNA): TGTGCCAGCAGCCCGGGACTAGCGGGAAACACCGGGGAGCTGTTTTTT. Translating gives CASSPGLAGNTGELFF.

The V call is TRBV7-3, the J call TRBJ1-2, with 9 nucleotides matching TRBD1. Germline V gives CDR1 SGHTA, CDR2 FQGTGA. The CDR3 extends over 13 amino acids. V was clipped by 5 bases and J by 4 bases; unmatched bases: 2. The CDR3 spells CASSPGQGYGYTF. CDR3 DNA: TGTGCCAGCAGCCCGGGACAGGGCTATGGCTACACCTTC.

The chain has TRBV11-2 and TRBJ2-5, with TRBD2 as a possible D gene (5 bases). Trimming shortened V by 5 bases and J by 2 bases, and 12 bases separated the two germline ends. Germline loops: CDR1 SGHAT, CDR2 FQNNGV. The CDR3 runs to 14 residues. The CDR3 DNA sequence: TGTGCCAGCAGCCGAAGCGGACTGCAAGAGACCCAGTACTTC. Encoded protein: CASSRSGLQETQYF.

This clone came up a few times. V is TRBV11-2 and J is TRBJ1-4; D gene unclear. This CDR3 is 15 amino acids long. Trimming left V 3 bases short and J 8 bases short, with 16 bases between. The germline V gene has CDR1 SGHAT and CDR2 FQNNGV. CDR3 nucleotides: TGTGCCAGCAGCTTTAACGGTATCTCGGAAGAAAAACTGTTTTTT. This sequence encodes CASSFNGISEEKLFF.

V gene TRBV11-3 combines with J gene TRBJ2-1, with 9 bases matching TRBD1. The CDR3 is 16 residues long. Germline loops: CDR1 SGHNT, CDR2 YENEEA. After removal of 0 bases from V and 1 base from J, the junction contained 1 base not matched to a gene. The CDR3 reads CASSLEGTGSYNEQFF. CDR3 coding DNA: TGTGCCAGCAGCTTAGAGGGGACAGGGTCCTACAATGAGCAGTTCTTC.

The chain uses TRBV10-3 and TRBJ2-7, with 8 bases matching TRBD1. CDR3 length equals 12 residues. Germline CDR1 is ENHRY and CDR2 is SYGVKD. Losses at the gene ends were 8 bases for V and 5 bases for J; bases not matched to a gene: 5. The CDR3 coding sequence is TGTGCCATCCGAGGACAGGGTGACGAGCAGTACTTC. Translated: CAIRGQGDEQYF.

V gene TRBV30 combines with J gene TRBJ2-1; a weak D match, TRBD1 (5 bases). The CDR3 consists of 14 residues. With 3 bases removed from V and 0 bases from J, the gap between germline ends came to 9 bases. Germline assignment: CDR1 GTSNPN and CDR2 SVGIG (reference sequence). CDR3: CAWSKTDSYNEQFF. The CDR3 DNA reads TGTGCCTGGAGCAAGACAGACTCCTACAATGAGCAGTTCTTC.